This T cell receptor (beta chain) was obtained from a study of blood T cell repertoires in COVID-19. CDR1 GTSNPN and CDR2 SVGIG come from the germline V gene (reference sequence). V dropped 0 bases and J dropped 6 bases, with 12 bases sitting between them. The CDR3 loop spans 15 amino acids. This clone has more than one count but fewer than ten. Only in-frame clones appear in the TCRdb table, and some are missing; sequencing was by immunoSEQ multiplex PCR. The table lists 200,000 to 250,000 clones, approximately 85% of them singletons. The sequence derives from a woman in her seventies with COVID-19, enrolled during active disease. The genes are TRBV30 and TRBJ1-6, with TRBD1 as a possible D gene (5 bases). Sequenced material: peripheral blood. The CDR3 is CAWSVRRGPNSPLHF. As DNA, the CDR3 is TGTGCCTGGAGTGTACGGAGGGGCCCTAATTCACCCCTCCACTTT.